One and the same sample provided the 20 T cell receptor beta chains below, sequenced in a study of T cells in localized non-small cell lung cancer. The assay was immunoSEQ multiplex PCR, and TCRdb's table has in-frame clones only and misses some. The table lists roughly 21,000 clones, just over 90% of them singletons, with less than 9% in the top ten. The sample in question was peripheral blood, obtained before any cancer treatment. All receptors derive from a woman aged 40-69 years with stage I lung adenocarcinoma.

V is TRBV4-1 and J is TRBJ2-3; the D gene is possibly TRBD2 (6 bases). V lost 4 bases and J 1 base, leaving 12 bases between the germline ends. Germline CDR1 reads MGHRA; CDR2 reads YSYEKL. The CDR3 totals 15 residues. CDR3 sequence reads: CASSRGGAGTDTQYF. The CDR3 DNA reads TGCGCCAGCAGCCGGGGCGGGGCTGGCACAGATACGCAGTATTTT.

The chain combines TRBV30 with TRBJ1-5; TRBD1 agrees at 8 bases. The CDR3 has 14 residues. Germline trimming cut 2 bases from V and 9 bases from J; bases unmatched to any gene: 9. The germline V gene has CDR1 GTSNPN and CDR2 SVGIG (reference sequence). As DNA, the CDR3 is TGTGCCTGGAGTACAGGGACAGGCGAGGCGCCCCAGCATTTT. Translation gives CAWSTGTGEAPQHF.

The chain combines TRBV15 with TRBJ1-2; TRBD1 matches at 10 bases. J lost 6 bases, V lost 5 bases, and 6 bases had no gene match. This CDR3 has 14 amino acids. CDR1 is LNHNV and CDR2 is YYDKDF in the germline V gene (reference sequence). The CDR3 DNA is TGTGCCACCAGCGATTCCGGGACAGGGGATGGCTACACCTTC. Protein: CATSDSGTGDGYTF. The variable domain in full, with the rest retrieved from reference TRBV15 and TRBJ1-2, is DAMVIQNPRYQVTQFGKPVTLSCSQTLNHNVMYWYQQKSSQAPKLLFHYYDKDFNNEADTPDNFQSRRPNTSFCFLDIRSPGLGDTAMYLCATSDSGTGDGYTFGSGTRLTVV.

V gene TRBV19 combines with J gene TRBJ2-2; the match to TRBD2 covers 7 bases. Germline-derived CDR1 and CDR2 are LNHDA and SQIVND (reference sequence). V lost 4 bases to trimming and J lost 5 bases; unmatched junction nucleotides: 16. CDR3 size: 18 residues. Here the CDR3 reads CASSKRHMGEGRTGELFF. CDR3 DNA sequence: TGTGCCAGTAGTAAACGACATATGGGGGAGGGGAGAACCGGGGAGCTGTTTTTT.

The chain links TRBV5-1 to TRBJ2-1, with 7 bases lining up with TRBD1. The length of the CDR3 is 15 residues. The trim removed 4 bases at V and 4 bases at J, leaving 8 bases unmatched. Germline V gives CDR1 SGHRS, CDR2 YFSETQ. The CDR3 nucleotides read TGCGCCAGCAGCACCACCGGGACAGTTTACAATGAGCAGTTCTTC. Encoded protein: CASSTTGTVYNEQFF.

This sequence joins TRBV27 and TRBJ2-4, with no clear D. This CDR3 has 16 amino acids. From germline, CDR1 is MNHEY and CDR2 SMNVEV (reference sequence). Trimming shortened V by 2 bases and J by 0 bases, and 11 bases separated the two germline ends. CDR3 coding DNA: TGTGCCAGCAGTTTAGGGCCAAGTAGAGCCAAAAACATTCAGTACTTC. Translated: CASSLGPSRAKNIQYF.

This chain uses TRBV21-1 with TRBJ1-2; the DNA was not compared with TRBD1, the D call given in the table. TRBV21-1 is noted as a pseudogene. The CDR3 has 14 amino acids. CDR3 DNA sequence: TGTGCCAGCAGCAAACAGGGGATTCACTATGGCTACACCTTC. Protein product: CASSKQGIHYGYTF.

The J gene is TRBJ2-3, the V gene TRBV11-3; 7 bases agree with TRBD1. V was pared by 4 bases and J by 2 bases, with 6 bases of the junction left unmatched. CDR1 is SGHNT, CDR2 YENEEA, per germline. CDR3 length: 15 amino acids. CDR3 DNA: TGTGCCAGCAGCTCACCCGGGACAGACACAGATACGCAGTATTTT. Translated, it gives CASSSPGTDTDTQYF.

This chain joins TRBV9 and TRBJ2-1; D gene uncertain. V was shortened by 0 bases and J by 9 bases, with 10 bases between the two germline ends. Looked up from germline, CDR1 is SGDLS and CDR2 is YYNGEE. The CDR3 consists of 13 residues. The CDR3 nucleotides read TGTGCCAGCAGCGTAGCCCTAGATGTTGAGCAGTTCTTC. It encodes CASSVALDVEQFF.

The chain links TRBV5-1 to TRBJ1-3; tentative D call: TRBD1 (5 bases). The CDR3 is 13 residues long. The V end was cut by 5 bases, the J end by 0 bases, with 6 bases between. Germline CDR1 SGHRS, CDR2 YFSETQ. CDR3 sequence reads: CASRGPSGNTIYF. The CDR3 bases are TGCGCCAGCAGGGGACCCTCTGGAAACACCATATATTTT.

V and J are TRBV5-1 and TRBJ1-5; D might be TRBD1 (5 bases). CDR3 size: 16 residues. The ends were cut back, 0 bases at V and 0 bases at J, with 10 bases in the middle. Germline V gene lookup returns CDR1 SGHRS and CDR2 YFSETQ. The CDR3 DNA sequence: TGCGCCAGCAGCTTGGGGGGGAGCTATAGCAATCAGCCCCAGCATTTT. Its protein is CASSLGGSYSNQPQHF.

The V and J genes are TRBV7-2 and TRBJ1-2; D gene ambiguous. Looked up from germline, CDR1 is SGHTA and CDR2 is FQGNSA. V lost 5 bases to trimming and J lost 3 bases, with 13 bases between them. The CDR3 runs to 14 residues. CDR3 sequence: CASSLSLGHYGYTF. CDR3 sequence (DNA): TGTGCCAGCAGCCTGTCTTTAGGGCACTATGGCTACACCTTC.

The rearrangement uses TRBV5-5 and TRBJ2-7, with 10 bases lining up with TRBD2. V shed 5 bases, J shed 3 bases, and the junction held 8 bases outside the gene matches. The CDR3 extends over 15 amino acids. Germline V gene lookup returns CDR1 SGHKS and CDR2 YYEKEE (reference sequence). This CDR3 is CASSPGLATYYEQYF. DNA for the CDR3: TGTGCCAGCAGTCCGGGACTAGCGACTTACTACGAGCAGTACTTC.

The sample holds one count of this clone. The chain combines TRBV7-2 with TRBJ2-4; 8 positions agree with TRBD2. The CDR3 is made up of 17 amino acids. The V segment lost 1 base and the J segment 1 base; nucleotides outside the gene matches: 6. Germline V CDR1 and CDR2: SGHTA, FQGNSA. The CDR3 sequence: CASSLVAGRDAKNIQYF. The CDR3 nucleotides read TGTGCCAGCAGCTTAGTAGCGGGACGGGATGCCAAAAACATTCAGTACTTC.

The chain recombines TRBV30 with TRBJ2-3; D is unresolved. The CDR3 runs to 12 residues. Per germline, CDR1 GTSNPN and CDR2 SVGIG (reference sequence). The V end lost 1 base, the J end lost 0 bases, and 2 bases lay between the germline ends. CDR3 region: CAWSASTDTQYF. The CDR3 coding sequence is TGTGCCTGGAGTGCTAGCACAGATACGCAGTATTTT.

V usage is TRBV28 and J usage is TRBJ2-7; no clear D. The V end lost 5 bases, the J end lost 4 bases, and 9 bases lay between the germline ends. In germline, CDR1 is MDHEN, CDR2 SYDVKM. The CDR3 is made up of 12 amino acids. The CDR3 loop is CASSPISYEQYF. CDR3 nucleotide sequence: TGTGCCAGCAGTCCTATAAGTTACGAGCAGTACTTC.

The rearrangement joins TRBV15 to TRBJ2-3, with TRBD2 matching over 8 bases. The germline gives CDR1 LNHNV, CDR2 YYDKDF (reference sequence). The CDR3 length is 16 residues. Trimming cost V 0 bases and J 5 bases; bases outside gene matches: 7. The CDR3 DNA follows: TGTGCCACCAGCAGAGATTTAAGCGGGAGTATAGATACGCAGTATTTT. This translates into CATSRDLSGSIDTQYF.

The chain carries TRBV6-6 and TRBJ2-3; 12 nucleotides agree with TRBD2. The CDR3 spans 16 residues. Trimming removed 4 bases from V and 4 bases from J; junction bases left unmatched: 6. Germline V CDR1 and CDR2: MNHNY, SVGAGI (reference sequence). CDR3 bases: TGTGCCAGCAGTTGGCGACTAGCGGGAGAATCAGATACGCAGTATTTT. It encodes CASSWRLAGESDTQYF.

CDR3 sequence (DNA): TGCGCCAGCAGCCCCGGACAGAACACTGAAGCTTTCTTT. Protein: CASSPGQNTEAFF. The gene calls are TRBV5-1 and TRBJ1-1; possibly TRBD1 for D (5 bases). Trimming took 4 bases from V and 1 from J, leaving 8 bases between them. CDR1 is SGHRS, CDR2 YFSETQ, per germline. The CDR3 covers 13 residues.

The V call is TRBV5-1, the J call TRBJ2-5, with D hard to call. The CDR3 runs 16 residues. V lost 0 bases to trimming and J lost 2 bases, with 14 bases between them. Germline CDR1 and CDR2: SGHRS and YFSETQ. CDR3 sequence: CASSLGIRRSQETQYF. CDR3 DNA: TGCGCCAGCAGCTTGGGTATTCGGCGGTCTCAAGAGACCCAGTACTTC.